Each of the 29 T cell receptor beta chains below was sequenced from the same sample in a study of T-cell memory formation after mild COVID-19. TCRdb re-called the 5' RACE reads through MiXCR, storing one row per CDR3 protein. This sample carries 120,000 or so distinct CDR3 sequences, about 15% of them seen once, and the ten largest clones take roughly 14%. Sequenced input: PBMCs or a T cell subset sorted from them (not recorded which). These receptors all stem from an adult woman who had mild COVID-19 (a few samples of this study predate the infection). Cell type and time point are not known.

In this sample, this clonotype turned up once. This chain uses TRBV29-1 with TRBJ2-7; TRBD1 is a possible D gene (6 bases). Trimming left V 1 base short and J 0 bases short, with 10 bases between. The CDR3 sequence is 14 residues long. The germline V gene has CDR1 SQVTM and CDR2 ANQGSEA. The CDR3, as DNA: TGCAGCGTTGAAGGGGGGCAGAACTCCTACGAGCAGTACTTC. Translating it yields CSVEGGQNSYEQYF.

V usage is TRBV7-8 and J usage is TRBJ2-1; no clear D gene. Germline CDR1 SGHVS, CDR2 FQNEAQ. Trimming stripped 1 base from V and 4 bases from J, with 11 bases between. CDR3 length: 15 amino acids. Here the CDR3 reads CASSLGTTQYNEQFF. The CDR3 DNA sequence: TGTGCCAGCAGCTTAGGAACGACCCAATACAATGAGCAGTTCTTC.

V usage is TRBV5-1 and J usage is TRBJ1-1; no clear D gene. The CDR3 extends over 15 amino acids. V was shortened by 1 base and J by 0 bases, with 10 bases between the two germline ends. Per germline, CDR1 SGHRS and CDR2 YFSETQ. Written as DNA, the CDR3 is TGCGCCAGCAGCTTGTATTACAATGTGAACACTGAAGCTTTCTTT. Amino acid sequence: CASSLYYNVNTEAFF.

The DNA for the CDR3 is TGTGCTGCGGGGAGGACCTCCGGCAATGAGCAGTTCTTC. Its translation: CAAGRTSGNEQFF. J is TRBJ2-1 and V is TRBV6-5; D possibly corresponds to TRBD2 (6 bases). CDR1 MNHEY and CDR2 SVGAGI come from the germline V gene. This CDR3 has 13 amino acids.

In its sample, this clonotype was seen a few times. The CDR3 nucleotides are TGTGCCAGCAGTCCCGGCTTGGACAATGAGCAGTTCTTC. It yields the protein CASSPGLDNEQFF. This chain connects TRBV27 to TRBJ2-1; unclear D gene. This CDR3 region has 13 residues. The V end lost 5 bases, the J end lost 5 bases, and 10 bases lay between the germline ends. CDR1 is MNHEY and CDR2 is SMNVEV in the germline V gene (reference sequence).

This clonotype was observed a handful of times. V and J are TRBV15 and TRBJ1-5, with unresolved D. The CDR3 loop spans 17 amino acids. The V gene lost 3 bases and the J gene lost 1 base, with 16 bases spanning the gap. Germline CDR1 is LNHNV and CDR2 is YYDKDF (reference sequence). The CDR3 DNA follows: TGTGCCACCAGCAGCCTGATTCCGCCCTGGAGCAATCAGCCCCAGCATTTT. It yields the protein CATSSLIPPWSNQPQHF.

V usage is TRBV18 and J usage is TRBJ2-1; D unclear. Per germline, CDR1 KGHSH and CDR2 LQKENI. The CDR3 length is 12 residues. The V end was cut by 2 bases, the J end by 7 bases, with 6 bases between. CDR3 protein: CASSPTGNEQFF. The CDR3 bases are TGTGCCAGCTCACCAACCGGGAATGAGCAGTTCTTC.

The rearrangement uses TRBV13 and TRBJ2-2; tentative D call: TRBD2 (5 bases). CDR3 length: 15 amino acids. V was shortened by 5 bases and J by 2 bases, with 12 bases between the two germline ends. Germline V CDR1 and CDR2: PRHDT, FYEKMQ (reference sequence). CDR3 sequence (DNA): TGTGCCAGCAGCCAAGCGAGCGGTAACACCGGGGAGCTGTTTTTT. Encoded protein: CASSQASGNTGELFF.

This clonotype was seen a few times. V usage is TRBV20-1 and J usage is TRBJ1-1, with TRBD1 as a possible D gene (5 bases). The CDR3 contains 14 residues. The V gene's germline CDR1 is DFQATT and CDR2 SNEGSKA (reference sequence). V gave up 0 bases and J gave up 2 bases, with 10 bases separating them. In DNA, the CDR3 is TGCAGTGCTAGAGAGTGGGGGGGTAACACTGAAGCTTTCTTT. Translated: CSAREWGGNTEAFF.

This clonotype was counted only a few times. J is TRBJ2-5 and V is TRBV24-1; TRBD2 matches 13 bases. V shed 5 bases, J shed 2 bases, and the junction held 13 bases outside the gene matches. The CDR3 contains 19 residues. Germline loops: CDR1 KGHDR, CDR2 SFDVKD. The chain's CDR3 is CATSGRVRGLAGTQETQYF. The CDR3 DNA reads TGTGCCACCAGTGGCCGCGTTCGGGGACTAGCGGGAACACAAGAGACCCAGTACTTC.

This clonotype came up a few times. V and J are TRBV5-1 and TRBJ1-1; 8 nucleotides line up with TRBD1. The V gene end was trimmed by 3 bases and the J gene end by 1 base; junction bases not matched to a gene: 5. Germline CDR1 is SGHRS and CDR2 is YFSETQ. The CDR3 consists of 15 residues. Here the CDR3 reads CASSSQGVQNTEAFF. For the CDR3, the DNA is TGCGCCAGCAGCTCACAGGGGGTTCAGAACACTGAAGCTTTCTTT. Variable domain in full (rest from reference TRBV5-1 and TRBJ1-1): KAGVTQTPRYLIKTRGQQVTLSCSPISGHRSVSWYQQTPGQGLQFLFEYFSETQRNKGNFPGRFSGRQFSNSRSEMNVSTLELGDSALYLCASSSQGVQNTEAFFGQGTRLTVV.

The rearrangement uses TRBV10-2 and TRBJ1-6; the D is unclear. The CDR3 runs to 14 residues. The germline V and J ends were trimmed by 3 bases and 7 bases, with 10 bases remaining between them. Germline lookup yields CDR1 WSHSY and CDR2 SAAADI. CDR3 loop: CASSDVRNNSPLHF. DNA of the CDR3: TGCGCCAGCAGTGACGTACGGAACAATTCACCCCTCCACTTT.

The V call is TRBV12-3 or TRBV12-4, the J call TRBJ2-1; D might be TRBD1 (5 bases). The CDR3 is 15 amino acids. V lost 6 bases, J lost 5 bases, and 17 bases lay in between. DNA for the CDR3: TGTGCCAGCAGCCCGAAGGGGCTCCCGAACAATGAGCAGTTCTTC. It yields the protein CASSPKGLPNNEQFF.

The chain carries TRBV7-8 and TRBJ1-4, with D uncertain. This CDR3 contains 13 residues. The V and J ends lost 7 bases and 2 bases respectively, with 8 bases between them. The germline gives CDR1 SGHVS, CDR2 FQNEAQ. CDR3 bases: TGTGCCAGCACAAGAAGGACTAATGAAAAACTGTTTTTT. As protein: CASTRRTNEKLFF.

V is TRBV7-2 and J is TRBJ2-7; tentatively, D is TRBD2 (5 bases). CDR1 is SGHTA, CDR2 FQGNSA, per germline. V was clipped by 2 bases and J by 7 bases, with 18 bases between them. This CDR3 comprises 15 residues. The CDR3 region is CASSLISSGWGEQYF. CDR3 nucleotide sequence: TGTGCCAGCAGCTTAATCTCTTCGGGATGGGGAGAGCAGTACTTC.

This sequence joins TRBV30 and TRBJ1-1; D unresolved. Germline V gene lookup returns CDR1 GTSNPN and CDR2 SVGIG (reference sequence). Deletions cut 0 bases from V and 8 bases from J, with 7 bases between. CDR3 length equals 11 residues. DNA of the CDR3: TGTGCCTGGAGTGTCTCTACGGAAGCTTTCTTT. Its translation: CAWSVSTEAFF.

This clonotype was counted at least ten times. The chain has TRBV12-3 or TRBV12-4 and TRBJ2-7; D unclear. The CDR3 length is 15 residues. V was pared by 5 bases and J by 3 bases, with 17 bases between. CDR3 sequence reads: CASSPGYSRHYEQYF. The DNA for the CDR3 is TGTGCCAGCAGTCCCGGTTACTCCAGGCACTACGAGCAGTACTTC.

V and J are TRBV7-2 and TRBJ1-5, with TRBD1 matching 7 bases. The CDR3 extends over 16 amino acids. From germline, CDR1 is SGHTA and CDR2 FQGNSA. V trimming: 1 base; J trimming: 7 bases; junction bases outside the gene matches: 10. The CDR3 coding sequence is TGTGCCAGCAGCTTAGGAGGGCAGGGGGTAGGCCAGCCCCAGCATTTT. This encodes CASSLGGQGVGQPQHF.

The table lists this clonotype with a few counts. In nucleotides, the CDR3 is TGCAGCGTTGAACAGGCCTTTGGTGAAGCTTTCTTT. Translating gives CSVEQAFGEAFF. This sequence joins TRBV29-1 and TRBJ1-1, with D uncertain. V gave up 2 bases and J gave up 7 bases, with 11 bases separating them. Germline V CDR1 and CDR2: SQVTM, ANQGSEA. The CDR3 spans 12 residues.

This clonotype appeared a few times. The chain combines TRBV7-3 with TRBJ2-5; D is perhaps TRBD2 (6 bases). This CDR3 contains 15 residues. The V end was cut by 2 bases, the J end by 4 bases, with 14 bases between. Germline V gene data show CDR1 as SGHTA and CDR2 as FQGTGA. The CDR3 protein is CASSLLPSVLETQYF. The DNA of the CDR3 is TGTGCCAGCAGCTTACTACCTAGCGTGTTAGAGACCCAGTACTTC.

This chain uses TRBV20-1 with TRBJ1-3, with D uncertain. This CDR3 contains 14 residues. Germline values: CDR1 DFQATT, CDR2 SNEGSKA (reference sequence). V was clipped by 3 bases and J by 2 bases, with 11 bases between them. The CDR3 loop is CSARFGLTGNTIYF. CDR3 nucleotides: TGCAGTGCTAGGTTCGGCCTGACTGGAAACACCATATATTTT.

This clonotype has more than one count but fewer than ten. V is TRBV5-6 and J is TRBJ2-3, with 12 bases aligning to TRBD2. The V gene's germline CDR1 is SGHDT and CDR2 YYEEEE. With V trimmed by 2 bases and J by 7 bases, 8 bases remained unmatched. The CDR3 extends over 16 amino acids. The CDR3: CASSFGLAGIINTQYF. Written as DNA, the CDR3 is TGTGCCAGCAGCTTTGGACTAGCGGGAATAATAAATACGCAGTATTTT.

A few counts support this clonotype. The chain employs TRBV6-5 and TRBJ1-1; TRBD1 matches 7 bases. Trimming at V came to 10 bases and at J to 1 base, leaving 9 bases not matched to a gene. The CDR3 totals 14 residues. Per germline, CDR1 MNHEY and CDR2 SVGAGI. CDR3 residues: CATLGTEQNTEAFF. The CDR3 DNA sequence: TGTGCCACGTTAGGGACAGAACAGAACACTGAAGCTTTCTTT.

CDR3 residues: CASARGVNEQFF. Written as DNA, the CDR3 is TGTGCCAGTGCGCGGGGGGTAAACGAGCAGTTCTTC. The V call is TRBV12-3 or TRBV12-4, the J call TRBJ2-1; 8 nucleotides line up with TRBD2. CDR3 size: 12 residues. Germline trimming cut 9 bases from V and 10 bases from J; bases unmatched to any gene: 8.

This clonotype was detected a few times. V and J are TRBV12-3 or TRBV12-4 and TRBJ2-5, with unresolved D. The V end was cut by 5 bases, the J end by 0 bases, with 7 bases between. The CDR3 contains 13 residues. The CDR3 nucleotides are TGTGCCAGCAGTGGGCAGAACCAAGAGACCCAGTACTTC. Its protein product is CASSGQNQETQYF.

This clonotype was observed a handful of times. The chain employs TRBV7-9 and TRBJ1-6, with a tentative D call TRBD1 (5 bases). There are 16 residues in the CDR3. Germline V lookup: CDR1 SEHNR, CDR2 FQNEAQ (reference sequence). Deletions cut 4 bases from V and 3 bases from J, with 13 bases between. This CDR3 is CASSSPGNNYNSPLHF. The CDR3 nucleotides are TGTGCCAGCAGCTCCCCAGGGAACAACTATAATTCACCCCTCCACTTT.

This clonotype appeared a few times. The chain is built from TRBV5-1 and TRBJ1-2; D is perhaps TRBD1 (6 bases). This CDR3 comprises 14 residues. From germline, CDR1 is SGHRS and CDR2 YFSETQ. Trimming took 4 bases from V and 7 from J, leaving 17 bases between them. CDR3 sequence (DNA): TGCGCCAGCAGCCTCGGGGGGGGCGAAGGTGGCTACACCTTC. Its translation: CASSLGGGEGGYTF.

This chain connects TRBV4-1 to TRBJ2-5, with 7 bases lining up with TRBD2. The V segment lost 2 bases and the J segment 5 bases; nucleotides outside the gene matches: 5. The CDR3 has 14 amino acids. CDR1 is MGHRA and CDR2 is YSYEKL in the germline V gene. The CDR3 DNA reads TGCGCCAGCAGCCAAAATTGGGAGGGGGAGACCCAGTACTTC. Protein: CASSQNWEGETQYF.

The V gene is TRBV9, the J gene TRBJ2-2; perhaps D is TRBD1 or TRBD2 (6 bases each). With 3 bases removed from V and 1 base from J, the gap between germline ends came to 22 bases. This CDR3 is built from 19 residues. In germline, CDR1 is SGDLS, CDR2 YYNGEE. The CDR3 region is CASSEGGQNSFKNTGELFF. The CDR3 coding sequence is TGTGCCAGCAGCGAGGGAGGACAGAATTCCTTCAAGAACACCGGGGAGCTGTTTTTT. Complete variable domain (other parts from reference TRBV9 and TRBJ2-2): DSGVTQTPKHLITATGQRVTLRCSPRSGDLSVYWYQQSLDQGLQFLIQYYNGEERAKGNILERFSAQQFPDLHSELNLSSLELGDSALYFCASSEGGQNSFKNTGELFFGEGSRLTVL.